Presented here are 28 T cell receptor beta chains from one specimen sequenced in a study of cytomegalovirus exposure and HLA in healthy donors (dated by TCRdb to about 2017). The library was built by means of the immunoSEQ multiplex PCR assay. Drawn from immuneACCESS, this table holds only the in-frame rearrangements with V and J called that TCRdb kept. Clones are partly lost; checked studies trace under half to an unresolved V gene and leave the rest unexplained. For this sample there are roughly 270,000 clones; roughly 90% appear just once. The ten largest account for about 0.85% of the sample. Sequencing was carried out using PBMCs. Receptors originate from a woman aged 18-29 years in good health and CMV-seronegative.

The rearrangement joins TRBV6-1 to TRBJ1-5, with 7 nucleotides matching TRBD1. This CDR3 region has 15 residues. Germline values: CDR1 MNHNS, CDR2 SASEGT. V lost 4 bases, J lost 1 base, and 4 bases stayed unmatched. The CDR3 here is CASSVMDRSNQPQHF. The CDR3 DNA is TGTGCCAGCAGTGTTATGGACAGGAGCAATCAGCCCCAGCATTTT.

This clone was observed a handful of times. The V and J genes are TRBV30 and TRBJ1-1, with 7 bases that match TRBD1. Trimming cost V 6 bases and J 4 bases; bases outside gene matches: 11. Germline V CDR1 and CDR2: GTSNPN, SVGIG (reference sequence). CDR3 length equals 14 residues. In nucleotides, the CDR3 is TGTGCCTGCACCCGACAGGGCGGTAGCACTGAAGCTTTCTTT. This sequence encodes CACTRQGGSTEAFF.

The J gene is TRBJ2-5, the V gene TRBV5-4, with 8 bases identical to TRBD2. CDR1 and CDR2 (germline): SGHNT, YYREEE (reference sequence). The CDR3 contains 15 residues. V shed 1 base, J shed 1 base, and the junction held 3 bases outside the gene matches. In nucleotides, the CDR3 is TGTGCCAGCAGCTTGTCGCGGGGGGTCCAAGAGACCCAGTACTTC. This gives the protein CASSLSRGVQETQYF.

There are many counts of this clone. This chain joins TRBV5-4 and TRBJ2-5, with a possible D match to TRBD2 (5 bases). The ends were cut back, 4 bases at V and 5 bases at J, with 15 bases in the middle. CDR3 length equals 14 residues. From germline, CDR1 is SGHNT and CDR2 YYREEE (reference sequence). CDR3: CASSPGGLLETQYF. The CDR3 nucleotides read TGTGCCAGCAGCCCCGGAGGTCTGTTGGAGACCCAGTACTTC.

The chain is built from TRBV5-1 and TRBJ2-3, with 8 bases matching TRBD2. Germline CDR1 reads SGHRS; CDR2 reads YFSETQ. This CDR3 contains 15 residues. Unmatched junction bases numbered 3, after V lost 0 bases and J lost 3 bases. The DNA of the CDR3 is TGCGCCAGCAGCTTGGGCGGGGGGAGGACAGATACGCAGTATTTT. Its translation is CASSLGGGRTDTQYF.

The chain has TRBV6-5 and TRBJ2-6; D gene unclear. The V gene lost 7 bases and the J gene lost 0 bases, with 4 bases spanning the gap. The CDR3 covers 13 residues. The germline CDR1 and CDR2 sequences are MNHEY and SVGAGI. For the CDR3, the DNA is TGTGCCAGCATCGGCTCTGGGGCCAACGTCCTGACTTTC. Protein product: CASIGSGANVLTF.

The chain employs TRBV5-1 and TRBJ1-1; D remains unclear. The V end was cut by 0 bases, the J end by 1 base, with 25 bases between. This CDR3 is built from 20 residues. Germline values: CDR1 SGHRS, CDR2 YFSETQ. The CDR3 spells CASSLGSPLQRGKQNTEAFF. DNA for the CDR3: TGCGCCAGCAGCTTGGGTTCTCCCCTACAAAGAGGGAAACAGAACACTGAAGCTTTCTTT.

This clone has a handful of counts. The chain uses TRBV30 and TRBJ2-2; TRBD1 agrees at 7 bases. Germline V gene data show CDR1 as GTSNPN and CDR2 as SVGIG (reference sequence). The trim removed 0 bases at V and 7 bases at J, leaving 14 bases unmatched. The CDR3 is 17 amino acids. The CDR3 protein is CAWSVFSVEGAIGELFF. The CDR3, as DNA: TGTGCCTGGAGTGTATTTTCTGTTGAGGGGGCGATCGGGGAGCTGTTTTTT. The complete variable domain, with remaining parts taken from reference TRBV30 and TRBJ2-2, reads SQTIHQWPATLVQPVGSPLSLECTVEGTSNPNLYWYRQAAGRGLQLLFYSVGIGQISSEVPQNLSASRPQDRQFILSSKKLLLSDSGFYLCAWSVFSVEGAIGELFFGEGSRLTVL.

The chain recombines TRBV5-4 with TRBJ2-1; 8 positions match TRBD2. This CDR3 has 14 amino acids. V lost 4 bases, J lost 8 bases, and 8 bases stayed unmatched. Germline V gene sequence: CDR1 SGHNT, CDR2 YYREEE (reference sequence). CDR3 sequence (DNA): TGTGCCAGCAGCCCGGGGGGGCCGAGGGATGAGCAGTTCTTC. Encoded protein: CASSPGGPRDEQFF.

This chain connects TRBV21-1 to TRBJ1-6; the table's D call, TRBD1, was not checked against the DNA. TRBV21-1 counts as a pseudogene. The length of the CDR3 is 17 residues. The CDR3 DNA sequence: TGTGCCAGCAGCAAAGCCTGGAGGGGGCGCCATAATTCACCCCTCCACTTT. This sequence encodes CASSKAWRGRHNSPLHF.

This clone has a handful of counts. The V call is TRBV7-6, the J call TRBJ2-7; 7 bases match TRBD1. V shed 4 bases and J 5 bases; nucleotides not matched to a gene: 5. The germline V gene has CDR1 SGHVS and CDR2 FNYEAQ. The CDR3 loop spans 13 amino acids. CDR3 in DNA: TGTGCCAGCAGCTCCCGACAGGGCGACGAGCAGTACTTC. Amino acid sequence: CASSSRQGDEQYF.

This rearrangement joins TRBV29-1 to TRBJ1-1; unclear D gene. V was cut by 6 bases and J by 2 bases, with 10 bases left in between. CDR1 and CDR2 (germline): SQVTM, ANQGSEA. This CDR3 spans 12 amino acids. DNA of the CDR3: TGCAGCGTCACAGCCTTAAACACTGAAGCTTTCTTT. This translates into CSVTALNTEAFF.

The J gene is TRBJ2-7, the V gene TRBV7-2, with D perhaps matching TRBD2 (6 bases). The V gene lost 2 bases and the J gene lost 1 base, with 18 bases spanning the gap. The germline CDR1 and CDR2 sequences are SGHTA and FQGNSA. CDR3 length: 17 residues. This chain's CDR3 is CASSLRPVAVSSYEQYF. DNA for the CDR3: TGTGCCAGCAGCTTACGTCCTGTAGCGGTGAGTTCCTACGAGCAGTACTTC.

The CDR3 nucleotides read TGTGCCAGCAGCCCCTTTGGAGGCGAGCAGTACTTC. The encoded protein is CASSPFGGEQYF. The rearrangement joins TRBV28 to TRBJ2-7; D may be TRBD2 (5 bases). In germline, CDR1 is MDHEN, CDR2 SYDVKM. This CDR3 is built from 12 residues. Trimming cost V 6 bases and J 6 bases, with 12 bases left between them. Using reference TRBV28 and TRBJ2-7 for the parts outside the CDR3, the full variable domain is DVKVTQSSRYLVKRTGEKVFLECVQDMDHENMFWYRQDPGLGLRLIYFSYDVKMKEKGDIPEGYSVSREKKERFSLILESASTNQTSMYLCASSPFGGEQYFGPGTRLTVT.

V is TRBV6-5 and J is TRBJ2-7; 15 bases are shared with TRBD2. The V gene end was trimmed by 9 bases and the J gene end by 3 bases; junction bases not matched to a gene: 6. Germline V gene sequence: CDR1 MNHEY, CDR2 SVGAGI. The CDR3 length is 15 residues. The chain's CDR3 is CASERTSGRGYEQYF. The CDR3 DNA reads as TGTGCCAGTGAGAGGACTAGCGGGAGGGGCTACGAGCAGTACTTC.

V is TRBV6-4 and J is TRBJ2-3; 8 bases line up with TRBD1. This CDR3 spans 13 amino acids. Germline V gene sequence: CDR1 MRHNA, CDR2 SNTAGT. Trimming removed 10 bases from V and 1 base from J; junction bases left unmatched: 4. For the CDR3, the DNA is TGTGCCACCTCGACAGGGGGCACAGATACGCAGTATTTT. Translated, it gives CATSTGGTDTQYF.

The genes are TRBV15 and TRBJ1-1; 7 nucleotides match TRBD1. CDR3 size: 15 residues. The ends lost 4 bases at V and 0 bases at J; junction bases unmatched: 5. CDR1 and CDR2 from the germline V gene are LNHNV and YYDKDF (reference sequence). CDR3 sequence (DNA): TGTGCCACCAGCATAGACAGGGCCTTGAACACTGAAGCTTTCTTT. It encodes CATSIDRALNTEAFF.

The chain combines TRBV5-1 with TRBJ2-7; no definite D call. V gave up 1 base and J gave up 1 base, with 9 bases separating them. CDR1 and CDR2 from the germline V gene are SGHRS and YFSETQ. This CDR3 region has 14 residues. The chain's CDR3 is CASSLLRNSYEQYF. CDR3 DNA: TGCGCCAGCAGCTTGCTCCGTAATTCCTACGAGCAGTACTTC. The complete variable domain, with remaining parts taken from reference TRBV5-1 and TRBJ2-7, reads KAGVTQTPRYLIKTRGQQVTLSCSPISGHRSVSWYQQTPGQGLQFLFEYFSETQRNKGNFPGRFSGRQFSNSRSEMNVSTLELGDSALYLCASSLLRNSYEQYFGPGTRLTVT.

V gene TRBV5-1 combines with J gene TRBJ1-3; a possible D gene is TRBD1 (6 bases). The CDR3 runs to 15 residues. Germline CDR1 reads SGHRS; CDR2 reads YFSETQ. V was cut by 1 base and J by 3 bases, with 11 bases left in between. The CDR3 nucleotides are TGCGCCAGCAGCTTGTTCCAAGGGGGTGGAAACACCATATATTTT. Encoded protein: CASSLFQGGGNTIYF. The complete variable domain, with remaining parts taken from reference TRBV5-1 and TRBJ1-3, reads KAGVTQTPRYLIKTRGQQVTLSCSPISGHRSVSWYQQTPGQGLQFLFEYFSETQRNKGNFPGRFSGRQFSNSRSEMNVSTLELGDSALYLCASSLFQGGGNTIYFGEGSWLTVV.

The chain carries TRBV6-6 and TRBJ2-7, with 13 positions matching TRBD2. The CDR3 extends over 15 amino acids. Losses at the gene ends were 4 bases for V and 4 bases for J; bases not matched to a gene: 4. CDR1 is MNHNY and CDR2 is SVGAGI in the germline V gene (reference sequence). The CDR3 DNA follows: TGTGCCAGCAGTTGGACTAGCGGGAGTGTTTACGAGCAGTACTTC. Protein sequence: CASSWTSGSVYEQYF.

J is TRBJ2-1 and V is TRBV2; D remains ambiguous. The germline CDR1 and CDR2 sequences are SNHLY and FYNNEI. Trimming left V 6 bases short and J 6 bases short, with 18 bases between. The CDR3 spans 15 residues. The CDR3 coding sequence is TGTGCCAGCAGGGCTGAGGTTTTCCATAGCAATGAGCAGTTCTTC. Residues: CASRAEVFHSNEQFF.

The V call is TRBV25-1, the J call TRBJ2-6; TRBD1 might be the D (6 bases). Per germline, CDR1 MGHDK and CDR2 SYGVNS. The CDR3 is 15 residues long. V was shortened by 9 bases and J by 2 bases, with 14 bases between the two germline ends. Written as DNA, the CDR3 is TGTGCCAGTACCAACTACAGGGCTGGGGCCAACGTCCTGACTTTC. Protein: CASTNYRAGANVLTF. Variable domain in full (rest from reference TRBV25-1 and TRBJ2-6): EADIYQTPRYLVIGTGKKITLECSQTMGHDKMYWYQQDPGMELHLIHYSYGVNSTEKGDLSSESTVSRIRTEHFPLTLESARPSHTSQYLCASTNYRAGANVLTFGAGSRLTVL.

The chain employs TRBV6-5 and TRBJ1-3, with TRBD1 matching 7 bases. This CDR3 is built from 14 residues. In germline, CDR1 is MNHEY, CDR2 SVGAGI. With V trimmed by 0 bases and J by 8 bases, 4 bases remained unmatched. The CDR3 loop reads CASSYSAQGDTIYF. CDR3 coding DNA: TGTGCCAGCAGTTACTCTGCTCAGGGGGACACCATATATTTT.

This chain connects TRBV7-9 to TRBJ2-7; 7 nucleotides line up with TRBD2. Germline-derived CDR1 and CDR2 are SEHNR and FQNEAQ (reference sequence). The ends lost 4 bases at V and 0 bases at J; junction bases unmatched: 9. The CDR3 contains 16 residues. The CDR3 region has the DNA TGTGCCAGCAGCTCATCGGTCGGCGGGAGCTCCTACGAGCAGTACTTC. Translation: CASSSSVGGSSYEQYF. The complete variable domain, with remaining parts taken from reference TRBV7-9 and TRBJ2-7, reads DTGVSQNPRHKITKRGQNVTFRCDPISEHNRLYWYRQTLGQGPEFLTYFQNEAQLEKSRLLSDRFSAERPKGSFSTLEIQRTEQGDSAMYLCASSSSVGGSSYEQYFGPGTRLTVT.

This rearrangement joins TRBV15 to TRBJ2-4; perhaps TRBD2 as D (5 bases). V lost 1 base to trimming and J lost 2 bases, with 9 bases between them. Germline V gives CDR1 LNHNV, CDR2 YYDKDF (reference sequence). CDR3 length: 15 amino acids. Here the CDR3 reads CATSRVRGSKNIQYF. CDR3 coding DNA: TGTGCCACCAGCAGAGTCCGAGGGTCCAAAAACATTCAGTACTTC.

This clone came up many times. This sequence joins TRBV7-8 and TRBJ1-2; D is unclear. This CDR3 has 14 amino acids. The V end was cut by 4 bases, the J end by 0 bases, with 9 bases between. Germline CDR1 SGHVS, CDR2 FQNEAQ. The DNA for the CDR3 is TGTGCCAGCAGCTCCGTAGATCCTAACTATGGCTACACCTTC. This encodes CASSSVDPNYGYTF.

The J gene is TRBJ2-5, the V gene TRBV13, with a possible D match to TRBD2 (5 bases). The V and J ends lost 1 base and 2 bases respectively, with 14 bases between them. Germline loops: CDR1 PRHDT, CDR2 FYEKMQ (reference sequence). The CDR3 runs 16 residues. The CDR3 here is CASSLERREGQETQYF. Here the CDR3 DNA reads TGTGCCAGCAGCTTAGAGCGGAGAGAGGGACAAGAGACCCAGTACTTC.

The chain combines TRBV30 with TRBJ1-1; D gene unclear. The CDR3 has 14 amino acids. Germline values: CDR1 GTSNPN, CDR2 SVGIG (reference sequence). Trimming took off 2 bases at V and 1 base at J, with 11 bases between the two ends. Here the CDR3 DNA reads TGTGCCTGGAGTTGGACTCCCGGGAACACTGAAGCTTTCTTT. Translation: CAWSWTPGNTEAFF.